This TCR beta chain is drawn from a study of cytomegalovirus exposure and HLA in healthy donors. General observations from the study: The study listed roughly 160 cytomegalovirus-associated TCR beta chains.

The method was immunoSEQ multiplex PCR; TCRdb's version includes in-frame clones alone and lacks a portion of them. The sample comprises about 200,000 clones, roughly 84% of which are singletons, and more than 1.5% rests with the top ten. V was shortened by 7 bases and J by 4 bases, with 16 bases between the two germline ends. CDR3 length: 14 residues. Germline lookup yields CDR1 ENHRY and CDR2 SYGVKD. In regard to this clone: What it binds is not known.

Separate from the 666-subject first cohort was the approximately 110-subject validation cohort, to which the donors belonged. Sequenced material: PBMCs. The V gene is TRBV10-3, the J gene TRBJ1-1; D might be TRBD1 (5 bases). This receptor was taken from a woman aged 18-35 years in good health and CMV-seropositive. The CDR3 DNA reads TGTGCCATCAATGCCCAATCGCAGGGCACTGAAGCTTTCTTT. Residues: CAINAQSQGTEAFF.